This T cell receptor beta chain was sequenced for a study of T cell responses to AZD1222 COVID-19 vaccine (dated by TCRdb to about 2021). Study-level background: TCR sequencing covered 230 or so trial participants: 200 to 210 given two doses of AZD1222 and about 26 given two doses of MenACWY control vaccine. Trial participants were enrolled into age subgroups of 18-55, 56-69 and 70-plus years, which contained about 150, 28 and 57 TCR-sequenced participants, respectively. Points the paper makes about the study in general: No day 14 peak-response samples were available, so repertoires were characterized only after the peak T cell response. CD4 TCRs associated with the vaccine covered the entire spike protein, and the dominant responses were in regions 160-218 and 743-854. In the small 56-69-year group, the increase in depth fell short of significance, most likely because of low power. Nearly half of unique spike-specific TCRs reportedly recognized epitopes outside regions mutated in the B.1.351 and B.1.1.7 variants. Most participants were white British and females outnumbered males, and the authors suggested that clonal diversity may have been underestimated. Only five to seven AZD1222 recipients were SARS-CoV-2 seropositive at baseline, limiting conclusions about previously exposed vaccinees. A significant rise in spike-specific TCR breadth and depth was observed after two AZD1222 doses relative to day 0 and relative to MenACWY recipients.

Details on this clone: Its target antigen remains unknown. The record has no base qualities; no much larger clone is one base away.

The cysteine opens and the phenylalanine closes a CDR3 of 14 amino acids. Only the CDR3 DNA is retained, 42 bases long and in frame from the first base. Looking up the germline V gene (reference sequence) yields CDR1 LNHDA and CDR2 SQIVND. V and J are trimmed by 6 bases and 7 bases, and the gene matches miss 11 bases of the junction. The CDR3 regions of human TCRbeta chains were analyzed by immunosequencing. In the paper's pipeline: Repertoire TCRs were checked for matches against a reference library of SARS-CoV-2-specific TCRs that had been generated using the MIRA antigen-specificity platform. Breadth was defined as the fraction of unique TCRs that were SARS-CoV-2-associated. Depth was defined as the fraction of total T cells that were SARS-CoV-2-associated. Each spike-specific TCR was assigned to its reactive spike region and to a CD4 or CD8 class using the MIRA data. Log10-transformed breadth and depth values were compared by one-way ANOVA with Sidak's multiple comparisons tests. TCRdb mirrors the immuneACCESS table, restricted to in-frame sequences. Some clones are absent from its copies; in checked studies, under half trace to an unresolved V gene, and the reason for the others is unknown. V and J calls and clone size are those listed in that table; D and trimming were worked out from the DNA. This sample has 85,000 to 90,000 clones in its table, and approximately 89% of those were observed once. The ten largest clones represent about 5.2% of the sample.

Explained via the paper, the time point label denotes: about 28 days (+/-7) after the second vaccine dose. AZD1222 recipients with second doses at about 4 weeks or about 12 weeks were pooled, because spike-specific TCR depth and breadth did not differ between schedules. Samples from vaccinated people were obtained from the UK trials COV001 and COV002, which included a single-blind randomized controlled phase 2/3 trial of AZD1222 (ChAdOx1 nCoV-19) in healthy adults. For TCRbeta chain sequencing, PBMC samples were collected from trial participants at day 0 and at day 28 after the second dose. The origin of this receptor is an adult who received the AZD1222 COVID-19 vaccine. The sequencing used peripheral blood, collected 28 days after the second AZD1222 dose. Here the chain combines TRBV19 and TRBJ2-5; 7 bases in between match TRBD1. The CDR3 reads as follows: CASSPGQFLGTQYF. The DNA reads TGTGCCAGTAGCCCGGGACAGTTTTTAGGGACCCAGTACTTC.